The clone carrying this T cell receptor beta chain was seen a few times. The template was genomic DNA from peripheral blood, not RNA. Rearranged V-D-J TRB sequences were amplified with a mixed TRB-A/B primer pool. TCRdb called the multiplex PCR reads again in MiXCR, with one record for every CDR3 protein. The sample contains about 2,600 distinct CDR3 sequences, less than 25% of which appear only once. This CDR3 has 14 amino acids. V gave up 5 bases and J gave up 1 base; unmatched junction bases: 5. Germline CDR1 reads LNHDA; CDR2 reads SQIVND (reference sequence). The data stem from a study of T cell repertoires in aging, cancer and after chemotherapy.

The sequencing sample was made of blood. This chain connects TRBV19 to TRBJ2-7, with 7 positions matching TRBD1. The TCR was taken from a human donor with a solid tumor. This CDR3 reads CASSPDRNSYEQYF. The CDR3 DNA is TGTGCCAGTAGTCCGGACAGGAATTCCTACGAGCAGTACTTC.